What follows are 30 T cell receptor beta chains derived from one specimen sequenced in a study of early T cells in non-severe SARS-CoV-2 infection. TCRdb processed the 5' RACE reads anew with MiXCR; each CDR3 protein has one entry. The sample carries some 40,000 distinct CDR3 sequences, approximately 4.8% recorded once. The source material was whole blood. The receptors come from an adult who was a healthcare worker with PCR-confirmed SARS-CoV-2 infection or an uninfected control (not recorded which).

This clonotype occurred a few times. CDR3 bases: TGCAGTGCTAGTGAGGGAAACTACGAGCAGTACTTC. This codes for CSASEGNYEQYF. The chain links TRBV20-1 to TRBJ2-7, with D possibly being TRBD2 (5 bases). Germline CDR1 and CDR2: DFQATT and SNEGSKA (reference sequence). The length of the CDR3 is 12 residues. Deletions cut 3 bases from V and 3 bases from J, with 9 bases between.

The genes are TRBV5-4 and TRBJ1-2; D is uncertain. V was cut by 0 bases and J by 2 bases, with 8 bases left in between. The CDR3 extends over 14 amino acids. Germline V gene lookup returns CDR1 SGHNT and CDR2 YYREEE (reference sequence). CDR3 in amino acids: CASSLVGGNYGYTF. DNA for the CDR3: TGTGCCAGCAGCTTGGTGGGCGGAAACTATGGCTACACCTTC. Using reference TRBV5-4 and TRBJ1-2 for the parts outside the CDR3, the full variable domain is ETGVTQSPTHLIKTRGQQVTLRCSSQSGHNTVSWYQQALGQGPQFIFQYYREEENGRGNFPPRFSGLQFPNYSSELNVNALELDDSALYLCASSLVGGNYGYTFGSGTRLTVV.

Within the sample, this clonotype is medium-sized. This chain uses TRBV20-1 with TRBJ2-1, with TRBD2 matching 11 bases. The CDR3 covers 16 residues. The V segment lost 3 bases and the J segment 3 bases; nucleotides outside the gene matches: 7. CDR1 and CDR2 (germline): DFQATT, SNEGSKA (reference sequence). The CDR3 spells CSARLRLAGSYNEQFF. As DNA, the CDR3 is TGCAGTGCTAGGTTAAGACTAGCGGGGAGCTACAATGAGCAGTTCTTC.

This clonotype was recorded many times. This chain links TRBV7-3 with TRBJ1-1, with TRBD1 matching over 7 bases. Germline values: CDR1 SGHTA, CDR2 FQGTGA. The CDR3 totals 14 residues. The V segment lost 2 bases and the J segment 1 base; nucleotides outside the gene matches: 1. This CDR3 is CASSLDRENTEAFF. CDR3 DNA sequence: TGTGCCAGCAGCTTAGACAGGGAGAACACTGAAGCTTTCTTT.

This clonotype appeared a few times. The chain is built from TRBV4-1 and TRBJ1-5; D might be TRBD1 (5 bases). Per the germline V gene, CDR1 is MGHRA and CDR2 is YSYEKL. The length of the CDR3 is 15 residues. The germline V and J ends were trimmed by 1 base and 3 bases, with 10 bases remaining between them. This CDR3 reads CASSQVQVLNQPQHF. For the CDR3, the DNA is TGCGCCAGCAGCCAAGTACAGGTCCTCAATCAGCCCCAGCATTTT.

This clonotype was detected many times. The chain uses TRBV30 and TRBJ1-6; D is unclear. The germline CDR1 and CDR2 sequences are GTSNPN and SVGIG (reference sequence). V lost 2 bases and J 7 bases, leaving 15 bases between the germline ends. The CDR3 covers 15 residues. CDR3 sequence (DNA): TGTGCCTGGAGTACTATCGGGTCCATGAATTCACCCCTCCACTTT. Its protein is CAWSTIGSMNSPLHF.

This clonotype was detected many times. The chain couples TRBV18 to TRBJ2-1; D is undetermined. The germline gives CDR1 KGHSH, CDR2 LQKENI. This CDR3 comprises 12 residues. Trimming took off 3 bases at V and 9 bases at J, with 9 bases between the two ends. The CDR3 protein is CASSPVSSEQFF. The CDR3 nucleotides read TGTGCCAGCTCACCGGTCTCTAGTGAGCAGTTCTTC.

This clonotype has ten or more counts. V is TRBV12-3 or TRBV12-4 and J is TRBJ2-7, with 8 positions matching TRBD1. The CDR3 extends over 13 amino acids. Trimming removed 6 bases from V and 7 bases from J; junction bases left unmatched: 8. Here the CDR3 reads CASRTTGVEEQYF. The CDR3, as DNA: TGTGCCAGCAGGACGACAGGGGTGGAAGAGCAGTACTTC.

Ten or more counts support this clonotype. The V and J genes are TRBV4-1 and TRBJ1-1; possible D gene TRBD1, 6 bases. Between the trimmed V and J ends, which lost 4 bases and 1 base, there was a span of 16 bases. CDR3 length: 16 amino acids. CDR1 and CDR2 from the germline V gene are MGHRA and YSYEKL. CDR3: CASSPTYLTGNTEAFF. The CDR3 DNA reads as TGCGCCAGCAGCCCAACATACCTGACAGGGAACACTGAAGCTTTCTTT.

This clonotype showed up many times. This chain joins TRBV7-9 and TRBJ1-1, with D hard to call. Germline CDR1 is SEHNR and CDR2 is FQNEAQ (reference sequence). This CDR3 has 15 amino acids. With 2 bases removed from V and 1 base from J, the gap between germline ends came to 11 bases. In DNA, the CDR3 is TGTGCCAGCAGCTTACACAGTCCCACGAACACTGAAGCTTTCTTT. It specifies CASSLHSPTNTEAFF.

This rearrangement joins TRBV9 to TRBJ2-3, with unresolved D. CDR1 is SGDLS, CDR2 YYNGEE, per germline. The ends were cut back, 2 bases at V and 4 bases at J, with 8 bases in the middle. This CDR3 contains 13 residues. CDR3 amino acids: CASSVASPDTQYF. CDR3 in DNA: TGTGCCAGCAGCGTGGCTAGTCCAGATACGCAGTATTTT.

This clonotype was found many times. The chain joins TRBV18 to TRBJ2-6; TRBD1 matches at 8 bases. There are 17 residues in the CDR3. Germline V gene lookup returns CDR1 KGHSH and CDR2 LQKENI. V was clipped by 3 bases and J by 0 bases; unmatched bases: 4. The DNA of the CDR3 is TGTGCCAGCTCACCTGGACAGGGATTCTCTGGGGCCAACGTCCTGACTTTC. It codes for CASSPGQGFSGANVLTF.

The chain uses TRBV2 and TRBJ2-6; 7 positions agree with TRBD1. The V and J ends lost 6 bases and 4 bases, in that order; junction bases with no gene match: 3. The length of the CDR3 is 14 residues. Per germline, CDR1 SNHLY and CDR2 FYNNEI. For the CDR3, the DNA is TGTGCCAGCAGGCCAGGGGGAGGGGCCAACGTCCTGACTTTC. The encoded protein is CASRPGGGANVLTF.

This clonotype was recorded a few times. The rearrangement joins TRBV18 to TRBJ1-5, with no clear D. The CDR3 spans 14 residues. The germline CDR1 and CDR2 sequences are KGHSH and LQKENI. The V end lost 3 bases, the J end lost 3 bases, and 9 bases lay between the germline ends. For the CDR3, the DNA is TGTGCCAGCTCACCCGAAACTTCCAATCAGCCCCAGCATTTT. Amino acids: CASSPETSNQPQHF.

This clonotype was recorded a few times. In DNA form, the CDR3 reads TGTGCCAGCAGTTTTAGTGTGGAGACCCAGTACTTC. This sequence encodes CASSFSVETQYF. V is TRBV12-3 or TRBV12-4 and J is TRBJ2-5; D is uncertain. V lost 3 bases and J 5 bases, leaving 7 bases between the germline ends. This CDR3 region has 12 residues.

The CDR3 nucleotides are TGCAGTGCCCGCCTTTTGAGCGGGAGCTACGAGCAGTACTTC. This sequence encodes CSARLLSGSYEQYF. The chain employs TRBV20-1 and TRBJ2-7, with 8 nucleotides matching TRBD2. The CDR3 consists of 14 residues. Looked up from germline, CDR1 is DFQATT and CDR2 is SNEGSKA (reference sequence). Trimming cost V 6 bases and J 3 bases; bases outside gene matches: 10.

This clonotype was detected ten times or more. The chain employs TRBV5-1 and TRBJ1-4, with unresolved D. The CDR3 totals 15 residues. V shed 3 bases and J shed 5 bases, with 14 bases lying between them. Germline CDR1 reads SGHRS; CDR2 reads YFSETQ. CDR3 DNA sequence: TGCGCCAGCAGCTACGACACGGGCCCCAATGAAAAACTGTTTTTT. It specifies CASSYDTGPNEKLFF.

This clonotype appeared many times. The V gene is TRBV20-1, the J gene TRBJ2-7, with D uncertain. V was pared by 0 bases and J by 2 bases, with 8 bases between. The CDR3 has 13 residues. Germline CDR1 and CDR2: DFQATT and SNEGSKA (reference sequence). The CDR3 reads CSARDVNAYEQYF. The CDR3 DNA follows: TGCAGTGCTAGAGATGTTAATGCCTACGAGCAGTACTTC.

The chain has TRBV7-2 and TRBJ2-3, with D perhaps TRBD1 (6 bases). Germline V gives CDR1 SGHTA, CDR2 FQGNSA. There are 15 residues in the CDR3. V was cut by 0 bases and J by 1 base, with 8 bases left in between. The CDR3 DNA reads as TGTGCCAGCAGCTTAGCGGGGGCCGGCACAGATACGCAGTATTTT. It translates to CASSLAGAGTDTQYF.

Ten or more counts support this clonotype. The rearrangement links TRBV18 to TRBJ2-4, with D perhaps matching TRBD2 (5 bases). Looked up from germline, CDR1 is KGHSH and CDR2 is LQKENI. V lost 2 bases, J lost 3 bases, and 8 bases lay in between. The CDR3 runs 14 residues. CDR3 coding DNA: TGTGCCAGCTCACCATCCGGGGACAAAAACATTCAGTACTTC. The encoded protein is CASSPSGDKNIQYF.

The V call is TRBV19, the J call TRBJ1-1, with D uncertain. Trimming cost V 3 bases and J 1 base, with 9 bases left between them. Germline CDR1 is LNHDA and CDR2 is SQIVND (reference sequence). CDR3 length: 14 amino acids. CDR3 bases: TGTGCCAGTAGTATTGGAGGAGAGAACACTGAAGCTTTCTTT. Translated: CASSIGGENTEAFF.

This clonotype was picked up a small number of times. The V call is TRBV19, the J call TRBJ2-2, with D possibly TRBD2 on 7 matching bases. Germline V gene lookup returns CDR1 LNHDA and CDR2 SQIVND (reference sequence). The V and J ends lost 5 bases and 3 bases respectively, with 10 bases between them. The length of the CDR3 is 14 residues. The DNA for the CDR3 is TGTGCCAGTAGTCCGGGGGGCTACACCGGGGAGCTGTTTTTT. It specifies CASSPGGYTGELFF.

The chain employs TRBV29-1 and TRBJ2-1, with no clear D. V was trimmed by 3 bases and J by 8 bases, leaving 14 bases between them. The CDR3 has 13 residues. CDR1 is SQVTM, CDR2 ANQGSEA, per germline. In DNA, the CDR3 is TGCAGCGTTGATTTTCTTCCGGGCCATGAGCAGTTCTTC. As protein: CSVDFLPGHEQFF.

This clonotype has a handful of counts. The chain uses TRBV19 and TRBJ1-2; D is uncertain. The CDR3 is made up of 13 amino acids. V was pared by 5 bases and J by 11 bases, with 18 bases between. The germline gives CDR1 LNHDA, CDR2 SQIVND (reference sequence). As DNA, the CDR3 is TGTGCCAGTAGTGCCCCCGGACGGATAGGATACACCTTC. This codes for CASSAPGRIGYTF.

This clonotype was found many times. The chain combines TRBV7-7 with TRBJ2-7; D unclear. V shed 0 bases and J shed 3 bases, with 18 bases lying between them. Per germline, CDR1 SSHAT and CDR2 FNYEAQ (reference sequence). There are 17 residues in the CDR3. CDR3 DNA: TGTGCCAGCAGCTTAGCGCCTCGTGGTTCCCCTCTCTACGAGCAGTACTTC. As protein: CASSLAPRGSPLYEQYF.

This clonotype was recorded at least ten times. The rearrangement uses TRBV12-3 or TRBV12-4 and TRBJ2-5; D perhaps matches TRBD1 (5 bases). The germline V and J ends were trimmed by 11 bases and 5 bases, with 12 bases remaining between them. There are 11 residues in the CDR3. The CDR3 coding sequence is TGTGCCTCCAGGGTCGAGGAGACCCAGTACTTC. This translates into CASRVEETQYF.

By frequency in the sample, this clonotype is medium-sized. Compared with germline, one end of the junction differs, possibly owing to a read error. The chain is built from TRBV7-2 and TRBJ2-5; D remains unclear. This CDR3 is 14 amino acids long. The germline gives CDR1 SGHTA, CDR2 FQGNSA. The CDR3 DNA sequence: TGTGCCAGCACCACAAGCGTACCCCAAGAGACCGAGTACTTC. Protein product: CASTTSVPQETEYF.

This clonotype was seen many times. The J gene is TRBJ2-5, the V gene TRBV28; D uncertain. Germline V gene sequence: CDR1 MDHEN, CDR2 SYDVKM. Trimming shortened V by 3 bases and J by 1 base, and 3 bases separated the two germline ends. The length of the CDR3 is 12 residues. In DNA form, the CDR3 reads TGTGCCAGCAGTTTGTTCCAAGAGACCCAGTACTTC. Protein product: CASSLFQETQYF.

This clonotype has ten or more counts. The V and J genes are TRBV11-2 and TRBJ2-3; no reliable D call. Trimming removed 1 base at V and 9 bases at J, with 14 bases between. Per germline, CDR1 SGHAT and CDR2 FQNNGV. The CDR3 loop spans 14 amino acids. The CDR3 region has the DNA TGTGCCAGCAGCTTAGTGGTGGGGTCCCGGACGCAGTATTTT. Translation: CASSLVVGSRTQYF.

This clonotype was counted ten times or more. V gene TRBV12-3 or TRBV12-4 combines with J gene TRBJ1-2; D is unresolved. The CDR3 covers 12 residues. Trimming removed 4 bases at V and 0 bases at J, with 3 bases between. CDR3 sequence: CASSSTNYGYTF. The DNA for the CDR3 is TGTGCCAGCAGTTCGACTAACTATGGCTACACCTTC.